What follows are 6 T cell receptor beta chains derived from one specimen sequenced in a study of regulatory T cells in long-lasting Graves disease. To make TCR beta libraries, researchers used iRepertoire HTBI primers and Arm-PCR of CDR3 regions. TCRdb passed the multiplex PCR reads through MiXCR, listing each CDR3 protein once. The sample has some 330,000 distinct CDR3 sequences, 10% to 15% seen once. Time point denoted: newly diagnosed GD, antithyroid drugs for less than 3 months. PBMC-derived RNA was used for the TCR library. The sample was also reused in another study, on T cells in Graves' hyperthyroidism and ophthalmopathy.

Here the sequenced sample was peripheral blood mononuclear cells (PBMCs), taken at new diagnosis, from a patient treated with antithyroid drugs. These receptors were taken from a woman younger than 30 with Graves disease.

The table lists this clonotype with many counts. CDR3 coding DNA: TGTGCCAGCAGCTTAGCCTCCGACAGCCTCCTAACCTACGAGCAGTACGTC. Its protein is CASSLASDSLLTYEQYV. This rearrangement joins TRBV11-3 to TRBJ2-7; D possibly corresponds to TRBD1 (5 bases). Germline V gene data show CDR1 as SGHNT and CDR2 as YENEEA. CDR3 length: 17 amino acids. V was pared by 1 base and J by 2 bases, with 18 bases between.

This clonotype was detected ten times or more. This chain links TRBV9 with TRBJ2-1; D is possibly TRBD2 (6 bases). The CDR3 has 13 amino acids. The V gene lost 0 bases and the J gene lost 5 bases, with 6 bases spanning the gap. Germline V CDR1 and CDR2: SGDLS, YYNGEE. This CDR3 reads CASSVAGDNEQFF. The CDR3 DNA reads TGTGCCAGCAGCGTAGCGGGAGACAATGAGCAGTTCTTC.

This clonotype showed up many times. The chain links TRBV2 to TRBJ2-5; D is perhaps TRBD2 (6 bases). Trimming pared 6 bases from V and 4 bases from J, leaving 15 bases between. Per germline, CDR1 SNHLY and CDR2 FYNNEI. CDR3 length: 14 residues. The CDR3 here is CASSRLGGSETQYF. Here the CDR3 DNA reads TGTGCCAGCAGCAGACTAGGCGGGTCAGAGACCCAGTACTTC. Supplemented by reference TRBV2 and TRBJ2-5, the full variable domain reads EPEVTQTPSHQVTQMGQEVILRCVPISNHLYFYWYRQILGQKVEFLVSFYNNEISEKSEIFDDQFSVERPDGSNFTLKIRSTKLEDSAMYFCASSRLGGSETQYFGPGTRLLVL.

This clonotype appeared a few times. The chain is built from TRBV5-1 and TRBJ1-2; the D gene is possibly TRBD1 (5 bases). V was trimmed by 0 bases and J by 5 bases, leaving 11 bases between them. The CDR3 length is 14 residues. Germline CDR1 SGHRS, CDR2 YFSETQ. The CDR3 reads CASSLEGALYGYTF. The CDR3 DNA sequence: TGCGCCAGCAGCTTGGAAGGGGCCCTTTATGGCTACACCTTC. Using reference TRBV5-1 and TRBJ1-2 for the parts outside the CDR3, the full variable domain is KAGVTQTPRYLIKTRGQQVTLSCSPISGHRSVSWYQQTPGQGLQFLFEYFSETQRNKGNFPGRFSGRQFSNSRSEMNVSTLELGDSALYLCASSLEGALYGYTFGSGTRLTVV.

The gene calls are TRBV13 and TRBJ1-6, with D unclear. V lost 8 bases and J 7 bases, leaving 15 bases between the germline ends. This CDR3 spans 14 amino acids. Per germline, CDR1 PRHDT and CDR2 FYEKMQ (reference sequence). The chain's CDR3 is CASFGSDFNSPLHF. The DNA of the CDR3 is TGTGCCAGCTTCGGGAGCGATTTCAATTCACCCCTCCACTTT.

This rearrangement joins TRBV7-8 to TRBJ1-1; D is unresolved. The V end was cut by 4 bases, the J end by 4 bases, with 10 bases between. This CDR3 region has 13 residues. Germline V gives CDR1 SGHVS, CDR2 FQNEAQ. The CDR3 protein is CASSSSLGTEAFF. Here the CDR3 DNA reads TGTGCCAGCAGCTCATCTTTAGGCACTGAAGCTTTCTTT.